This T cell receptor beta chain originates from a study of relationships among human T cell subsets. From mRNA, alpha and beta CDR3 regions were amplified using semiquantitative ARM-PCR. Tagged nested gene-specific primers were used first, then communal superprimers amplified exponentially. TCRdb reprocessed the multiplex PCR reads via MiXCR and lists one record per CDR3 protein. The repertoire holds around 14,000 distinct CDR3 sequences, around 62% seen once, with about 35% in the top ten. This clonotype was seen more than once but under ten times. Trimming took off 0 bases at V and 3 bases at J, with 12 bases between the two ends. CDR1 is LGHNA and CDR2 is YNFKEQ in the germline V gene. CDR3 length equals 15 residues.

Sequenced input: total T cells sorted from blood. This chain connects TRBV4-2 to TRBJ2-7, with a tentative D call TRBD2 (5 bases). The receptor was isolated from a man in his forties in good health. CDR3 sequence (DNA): TGTGCCAGCAGCCAAGAAGGCCGGGAACGCTACGAGCAGTACTTC. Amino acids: CASSQEGRERYEQYF.